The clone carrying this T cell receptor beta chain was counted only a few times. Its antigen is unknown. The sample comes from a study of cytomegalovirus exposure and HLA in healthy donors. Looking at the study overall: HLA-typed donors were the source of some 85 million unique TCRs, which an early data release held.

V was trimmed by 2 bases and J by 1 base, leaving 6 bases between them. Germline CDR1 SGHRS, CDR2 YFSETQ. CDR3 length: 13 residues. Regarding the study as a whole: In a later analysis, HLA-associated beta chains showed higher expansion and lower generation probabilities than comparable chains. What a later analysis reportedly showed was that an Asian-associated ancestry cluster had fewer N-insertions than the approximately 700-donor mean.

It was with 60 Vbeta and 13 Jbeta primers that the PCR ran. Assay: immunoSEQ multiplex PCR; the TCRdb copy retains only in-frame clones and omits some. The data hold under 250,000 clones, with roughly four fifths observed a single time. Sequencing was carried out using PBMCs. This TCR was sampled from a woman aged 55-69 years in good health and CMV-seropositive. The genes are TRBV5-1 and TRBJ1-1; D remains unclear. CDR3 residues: CASSFQENTEAFF. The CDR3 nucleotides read TGCGCCAGCAGCTTCCAGGAGAACACTGAAGCTTTCTTT.